This T cell receptor (beta chain) was documented in a study of human T cells and chemical hapten exposure. At the level of the study: Among samples, TCR yields varied mainly because of small differences in pooled library volume.

The study's library attached unique molecular identifiers to single cDNA molecules. TCRdb independently ran MiXCR on the RACE reads; one entry per CDR3 protein. The table includes around 350,000 distinct CDR3 sequences, around 5.5% detected once. The length of the CDR3 is 14 residues. The V gene lost 3 bases and the J gene lost 6 bases, with 14 bases spanning the gap. The V gene's germline CDR1 is MNHNY and CDR2 SVGAGI (reference sequence). The sample's time point: pre-sensitization, week 0. Treatment described: therapeutic diphenylcyclopropenone sensitization with weekly scalp DPC. Suited to DPC and affected by alopecia, the donors ranged from 18 to 70 years old. Unfractionated whole blood yielded total RNA.

The sequencing here drew on whole blood, taken in connection with sensitization to the hapten diphenylcyclopropenone (DPC). The source is a woman under 30 with alopecia areata. Some clones in this sample may be carry-over from other donors' samples. V is TRBV6-6 and J is TRBJ1-2, with D unclear. The CDR3 loop is CASSYKVGPDGYTF. CDR3 in DNA: TGTGCCAGCAGTTATAAGGTTGGGCCTGATGGCTACACCTTC.